This T cell receptor (beta chain) stems from a study of long-term antiretroviral therapy in people with HIV (dated 2022 in TCRdb). With regard to the full study: The earliest samples were collected roughly a decade before the 2015 WHO recommendation for immediate ART, at a time when ART was usually postponed until CD4 counts fell. This retrospective serial study examined whether starting ART and sustained HIV suppression were associated with changes in the composition and diversity of the TRB repertoire in peripheral blood. No cross-contamination during QIAcube processing was shown when test extractions of a monoclonal T-cell line were performed alongside 30 to 40 polyclonal samples. A total of fewer than 250 cryopreserved PBMC samples came from a few dozen adults with confirmed HIV infection and were collected serially over a mean of roughly 6 years (range 1-12). Among the 30 to 35 participants with HIV, roughly eleven were female.

Sequencing of the TRB variable region was done with the immunoSEQ hsTCRB v3.0 assay at survey level resolution. A depth of roughly 35,000-50,000 T-cell genomes per sample was targeted for TRB sequencing. An Illumina MiSeq with a v3 150-cycle kit was used to sequence the pooled TRB libraries. From the authors' description of their analysis: Repertoire analysis was performed in R inside a reproducible Nextflow workflow that covered QC, data transformation and analysis. LymphoSeq2, an R package for AIRR-Seq data exploration, was used to implement custom analyses. A few samples that yielded fewer than 5000 total TRB sequences were excluded, so that approximately 200 HIV repertoires were analyzed. Among the 170 to 200 retained HIV repertoires, under 65 were collected before ART initiation and some 130 after ART initiation. Repertoires were downsampled to 5000 TRB nucleotide sequences, and summary statistics were averaged over 100 downsampling iterations. Only TRB sequences with CDR3 regions of at least seven amino acids were retained for analysis. Two measures captured diversity: a Shannon entropy-derived clonality score and the Gini coefficient. Repertoire networks linked the top 5000 CDR3 amino acid sequences whenever two sequences differed by an edit distance of one. Antigen specificity groups and MHC restriction were predicted for TRB CDR3 amino acid sequences with GLIPH2. To flag known CMV, EBV, HIV or tissue antigen associations, CDR3 amino acid sequences were matched against VDJdb and McPAS-TCR. Pre-ART, post-ART and control groups were compared with Wilcoxon signed-rank tests and Holm-Bonferroni correction. TCRdb took over this immuneACCESS table, retaining in-frame rearrangements with V and J assigned. Such tables are incomplete; in checked studies, under half of the missing clones stem from an unresolved V gene, and the remainder is unexplained. V, J and clone size reflect that table, while D and trimming were determined from the DNA. For this sample there are 15,000 to 20,000 clones; around 84% appear just once. Of the sample, 7% to 10% falls within the top ten clones.

The CDR3 covers 12 residues, taking in both the cysteine and the phenylalanine. The DNA shown is the 36-base CDR3, in frame from base 1. CDR1 and CDR2 were assigned from the germline V gene (reference sequence) as SEHNR and FQNEAQ. Broad study findings and their caveats: The samples span the years 2004 to 2017, and the ART regimens used may be less effective than current regimens. Expanded TRB clones identified before ART initiation dominated the repertoire at all time points, although this dominance fluctuated and declined in many PLHIV after ART. Narrower CDR3 length ranges were observed in HIV repertoires than in controls, and an antigen-experienced repertoire with only a slight naive shift after ART was suggested by the network structure. A significant increase in TRB diversity was found to be associated with ART initiation, although TRB diversity was observed to remain significantly below that of transplant donor controls even after long-term ART. No data were available on ART adherence, viral resistance or therapy changes, limiting inferences about post-ART repertoire changes. Owing to limited PBMC availability, only the TCR beta chain was sequenced, without alpha chain pairing. Because cell numbers in pre-ART samples were limited, unsorted PBMC were profiled instead of sorted CD4+ and CD8+ T cells.

Participants were included only if at least one PBMC sample before ART initiation and at least two post-ART samples were available. All participants with HIV were treated in the United States of America. Before DNA extraction, cryopreserved samples of about 0.9-10 million PBMC were thawed and then washed. At the time of the earliest PBMC sample, participants with HIV were aged between about 20 and 60 years. Per participant, PBMC samples came from 1-4 timepoints prior to ART initiation and 2-8 timepoints following ART initiation, for a median of 7 samples. For every participant, serial HIV viral load, CD4+ T-cell count, ART history and demographic data were obtained. Using a Qiagen kit on a QIAcube, genomic DNA was extracted from unsorted PBMC, with samples processed in batches of 12. Remarks on this clone: Its antigen is currently not known. The junction departs from germline at one end; a sequencing error may be responsible.

The receptor's source is a man aged 18 to 35 with HIV. This chain joins TRBV7-9 to TRBJ2-1; there is no confident call for the D gene. The sequences come from unsorted PBMCs, collected 0.1 years after starting antiretroviral therapy. The CDR3 in this case is CANSFQYNEQFF. The base sequence is TGTGCCAACAGCTTTCAATACAATGAGCAGTTCTTC.